Here is one T cell receptor (beta chain) with its context. The data were taken from a study of blood T cell repertoires in COVID-19. On the study more broadly: COVID-19 samples from acute and convalescent phases originated in the United States, Italy and Spain. Sources were T cells, B-cell-depleted T cells, or PBMCs; the material itself was cDNA or gDNA.

The authors' processing: Estimates of nucleated cell counts were drawn from the amplification of reference gene primers. Method: immunoSEQ multiplex PCR; TCRdb's copy keeps in-frame clones and lacks some. The D gene and trimming were derived from the DNA, and the V and J assignments and clone size from that table. The table includes 350,000 to 500,000 clones, 70% to 90% detected once. The CDR3 has 16 amino acids. While infection was still active, Seattle patients were enrolled and then followed longitudinally. This chain connects TRBV21-1 to TRBJ1-2; the tabulated D call, TRBD1, remains unverified against the DNA. TRBV21-1 is a pseudogene. The receptor was derived from a man younger than 30 with COVID-19, enrolled during active disease. Sequenced input: peripheral blood. CDR3 amino acids: CASSKSQGQGNYGYTF. The CDR3 DNA reads as TGTGCCAGCAGCAAATCTCAGGGACAGGGTAACTATGGCTACACCTTC.